Presented here are 27 T cell receptor beta chains from one specimen sequenced in a study of OX40 agonist ivuxolimab in advanced cancers. Assay: immunoSEQ multiplex PCR; the TCRdb copy retains only in-frame clones and omits some. The data contain tens of thousands of clones, 81% of them singletons. Sequenced material: CD4+ or CD8+ T cells sorted from blood, taken in a trial of the OX40 agonist ivuxolimab. These receptors came from an adult with an advanced solid tumor such as melanoma, head and neck, liver or kidney cancer.

This clone has a handful of counts. DNA of the CDR3: TGTGCCAGCAGCCCAGACCTGGGAACCGGGGAGCTGTTTTTT. Residues: CASSPDLGTGELFF. The chain has TRBV9 and TRBJ2-2, with D unresolved. Germline V gene data show CDR1 as SGDLS and CDR2 as YYNGEE. V shed 4 bases and J shed 5 bases, with 12 bases lying between them. The CDR3 covers 14 residues.

This chain links TRBV19 with TRBJ2-1; 7 bases map to TRBD2. This CDR3 spans 15 amino acids. CDR1 LNHDA and CDR2 SQIVND come from the germline V gene (reference sequence). After removal of 3 bases from V and 10 bases from J, the junction contained 12 bases not matched to a gene. As DNA, the CDR3 is TGTGCCAGTAGTATTGGTTTGCGGGAGTCTGAGGAGCAGTTCTTC. It encodes CASSIGLRESEEQFF. Using reference TRBV19 and TRBJ2-1 for the parts outside the CDR3, the full variable domain is DGGITQSPKYLFRKEGQNVTLSCEQNLNHDAMYWYRQDPGQGLRLIYYSQIVNDFQKGDIAEGYSVSREKKESFPLTVTSAQKNPTAFYLCASSIGLRESEEQFFGPGTRLTVL.

This clone occurred once. In DNA form, the CDR3 reads TGTGCCACCAGCAGAGATCCGGGCAATGAGCAGTTCTTC. It translates to CATSRDPGNEQFF. V is TRBV15 and J is TRBJ2-1; D unclear. CDR1 and CDR2 (germline): LNHNV, YYDKDF (reference sequence). V was shortened by 0 bases and J by 6 bases, with 6 bases between the two germline ends. The CDR3 has 13 residues.

The V call is TRBV6-1, the J call TRBJ2-1; 10 bases fit TRBD2. There are 15 residues in the CDR3. Germline V CDR1 and CDR2: MNHNS, SASEGT. V lost 5 bases to trimming and J lost 3 bases; unmatched junction nucleotides: 4. In DNA, the CDR3 is TGTGCCAGCAGTATTATAGCGGGGGGCTACAATGAGCAGTTCTTC. It yields the protein CASSIIAGGYNEQFF.

The chain employs TRBV2 and TRBJ2-6, with D perhaps TRBD1 (5 bases). CDR3 length equals 19 residues. V lost 6 bases, J lost 0 bases, and 21 bases lay in between. Per the germline V gene, CDR1 is SNHLY and CDR2 is FYNNEI. The DNA for the CDR3 is TGTGCCAGCAGCGCCTATGGGGCAGGTTACCCCTCTGGGGCCAACGTCCTGACTTTC. Protein: CASSAYGAGYPSGANVLTF. Combining the CDR3 with reference TRBV2 and TRBJ2-6 gives the whole variable domain EPEVTQTPSHQVTQMGQEVILRCVPISNHLYFYWYRQILGQKVEFLVSFYNNEISEKSEIFDDQFSVERPDGSNFTLKIRSTKLEDSAMYFCASSAYGAGYPSGANVLTFGAGSRLTVL.

The rearrangement uses TRBV7-2 and TRBJ2-1; 12 bases agree with TRBD2. Germline-derived CDR1 and CDR2 are SGHTA and FQGNSA. After removal of 3 bases from V and 7 bases from J, the junction contained 4 bases not matched to a gene. CDR3 size: 15 residues. The CDR3 spells CASSFSSGGANEQFF. For the CDR3, the DNA is TGTGCCAGCAGCTTCTCTAGCGGGGGGGCGAATGAGCAGTTCTTC.

The chain joins TRBV11-2 to TRBJ2-2, with D unresolved. From germline, CDR1 is SGHAT and CDR2 FQNNGV. The CDR3 is made up of 14 amino acids. The V and J ends lost 3 bases and 5 bases respectively, with 10 bases between them. The CDR3 is CASSFMVGTGELFF. The CDR3 DNA is TGTGCCAGCAGCTTCATGGTAGGAACCGGGGAGCTGTTTTTT.

The chain uses TRBV29-1 and TRBJ2-1; perhaps D is TRBD1 or TRBD2 (5 bases each). This CDR3 is built from 16 residues. V lost 1 base and J lost 0, with 13 bases in between. Germline CDR1 and CDR2: SQVTM and ANQGSEA. CDR3 residues: CSVEGQGGYSYNEQFF. CDR3 bases: TGCAGCGTTGAAGGGCAGGGCGGGTACTCCTACAATGAGCAGTTCTTC.

V gene TRBV5-1 combines with J gene TRBJ2-2; no definite D call. CDR1 is SGHRS and CDR2 is YFSETQ in the germline V gene. V was clipped by 1 base and J by 7 bases, with 11 bases between them. The CDR3 consists of 14 residues. The CDR3 reads CASSLLELGGELFF. CDR3 DNA sequence: TGCGCCAGCAGCTTGCTCGAGCTGGGCGGGGAGCTGTTTTTT. The full variable domain, its missing parts supplied by reference TRBV5-1 and TRBJ2-2, is KAGVTQTPRYLIKTRGQQVTLSCSPISGHRSVSWYQQTPGQGLQFLFEYFSETQRNKGNFPGRFSGRQFSNSRSEMNVSTLELGDSALYLCASSLLELGGELFFGEGSRLTVL.

The chain links TRBV4-1 to TRBJ2-1, with 7 bases aligning to TRBD1. This CDR3 region has 13 residues. J was trimmed by 7 bases and V by 3 bases; bases with no gene match: 3. The germline gives CDR1 MGHRA, CDR2 YSYEKL. As DNA, the CDR3 is TGCGCCAGCAGCCACACACAGGGGAATGAGCAGTTCTTC. Its translation is CASSHTQGNEQFF.

Here the CDR3 reads CASSAYRVAYEQYF. CDR3 nucleotides: TGTGCCAGCAGTGCATACAGGGTGGCCTACGAGCAGTACTTC. This chain connects TRBV27 to TRBJ2-7; D might be TRBD1 (6 bases). Trimming took 5 bases from V and 2 from J, leaving 13 bases between them. Germline assignment: CDR1 MNHEY and CDR2 SMNVEV (reference sequence). CDR3 length equals 14 residues.

This chain uses TRBV2 with TRBJ1-1; 7 bases line up with TRBD1. The V and J ends lost 1 base and 2 bases, in that order; junction bases with no gene match: 4. Germline values: CDR1 SNHLY, CDR2 FYNNEI. The CDR3 is 15 residues long. The CDR3 nucleotides read TGTGCCAGCAGTGAAGTAGAGGGGGCAAACACTGAAGCTTTCTTT. It is translated as CASSEVEGANTEAFF.

The chain is built from TRBV29-1 and TRBJ1-2; 7 bases are shared with TRBD1. Germline loops: CDR1 SQVTM, CDR2 ANQGSEA. This CDR3 region has 13 residues. After removal of 3 bases from V and 4 bases from J, the junction contained 5 bases not matched to a gene. The CDR3 DNA is TGCAGCGTTGAGCTGACAGGGCCCTATGGCTACACCTTC. It specifies CSVELTGPYGYTF. The variable domain in full, completed from reference TRBV29-1 and TRBJ1-2, reads SAVISQKPSRDICQRGTSLTIQCQVDSQVTMMFWYRQQPGQSLTLIATANQGSEATYESGFVIDKFPISRPNLTFSTLTVSNMSPEDSSIYLCSVELTGPYGYTFGSGTRLTVV.

The gene calls are TRBV6-5 and TRBJ2-5; D possibly uses TRBD1 or TRBD2 (5 bases each). The germline V and J ends were trimmed by 1 base and 3 bases, with 9 bases remaining between them. The CDR3 spans 14 residues. Per germline, CDR1 MNHEY and CDR2 SVGAGI. The DNA of the CDR3 is TGTGCCAGCAGTTACTGGCAGGGAGAAGAGACCCAGTACTTC. Translated: CASSYWQGEETQYF.

V and J are TRBV2 and TRBJ1-1, with D uncertain. Trimming shortened V by 2 bases and J by 0 bases, and 13 bases separated the two germline ends. Germline CDR1 reads SNHLY; CDR2 reads FYNNEI. CDR3 length equals 16 residues. The CDR3 loop reads CASSERIEGLNTEAFF. As DNA, the CDR3 is TGTGCCAGCAGTGAAAGAATTGAGGGTCTGAACACTGAAGCTTTCTTT.

For this clone: The same CDR3 arises from other DNA sequences in this sample as well. The chain links TRBV6-6 to TRBJ1-1, with D hard to call. CDR1 and CDR2 (germline): MNHNY, SVGAGI (reference sequence). V lost 2 bases and J 8 bases, leaving 6 bases between the germline ends. There are 11 residues in the CDR3. CDR3 amino acids: CASSYGGEAFF. The DNA for the CDR3 is TGTGCCAGCAGTTACGGAGGCGAAGCTTTCTTT.

As for this clone: Other DNA sequences in this sample translate to the same CDR3. V gene TRBV27 combines with J gene TRBJ1-1; 8 nucleotides agree with TRBD1. The germline CDR1 and CDR2 sequences are MNHEY and SMNVEV (reference sequence). Losses at the gene ends were 5 bases for V and 2 bases for J; bases not matched to a gene: 4. The CDR3 runs to 14 residues. The CDR3 sequence is CASSLGQGNTEAFF. In nucleotides, the CDR3 is TGTGCCAGCAGTCTCGGACAGGGCAACACTGAAGCTTTCTTT.

The chain has TRBV7-9 and TRBJ1-1, with D maybe TRBD1 (5 bases). Germline V CDR1 and CDR2: SEHNR, FQNEAQ (reference sequence). CDR3 length: 11 residues. The germline V and J ends were trimmed by 1 base and 8 bases, with 5 bases remaining between them. The CDR3 DNA is TGTGCCAGCAGCTTAGGGACAGAAGCTTTCTTT. Protein: CASSLGTEAFF.

This clone appeared a single time. The genes are TRBV28 and TRBJ1-1; 9 bases map to TRBD1. This CDR3 comprises 17 residues. Germline CDR1 is MDHEN and CDR2 is SYDVKM. Trimming took 6 bases from V and 7 from J; bases not matched to a gene: 18. The CDR3 coding sequence is TGTGCCAGCAGCCCCACCGGGACAGGGCTGCGGGGAATTGAAGCTTTCTTT. Protein product: CASSPTGTGLRGIEAFF.

A word on this clone: A junction boundary mismatches the germline segment, possibly from a read error. The chain carries TRBV27 and TRBJ1-6; 9 bases match TRBD1. The CDR3 spans 19 residues. In germline, CDR1 is MNHEY, CDR2 SMNVEV (reference sequence). CDR3: CTSSLRNINRGPTDSPLHF. CDR3 DNA: TGTACCAGCAGCCTCCGAAATATAAACAGGGGGCCCACCGATTCACCCCTCCACTTT.

J is TRBJ1-1 and V is TRBV7-7, with 10 positions matching TRBD1. The CDR3 is made up of 16 amino acids. After removal of 4 bases from V and 3 bases from J, the junction contained 8 bases not matched to a gene. Germline values: CDR1 SSHAT, CDR2 FNYEAQ (reference sequence). As DNA, the CDR3 is TGTGCCAGCAGCTCAGACAGGGGGCGGGTGGACACTGAAGCTTTCTTT. This translates into CASSSDRGRVDTEAFF.

This chain uses TRBV5-4 with TRBJ1-1; D remains unclear. The CDR3 has 14 amino acids. CDR1 is SGHNT, CDR2 YYREEE, per germline (reference sequence). The V end lost 3 bases, the J end lost 3 bases, and 12 bases lay between the germline ends. CDR3 residues: CASSSRVGDTEAFF. In DNA form, the CDR3 reads TGTGCCAGCAGCTCAAGGGTAGGAGACACTGAAGCTTTCTTT.

The J gene is TRBJ1-1, the V gene TRBV10-1; 9 nucleotides match TRBD1. Losses at the gene ends were 0 bases for V and 5 bases for J; bases not matched to a gene: 4. Germline assignment: CDR1 WNHNN and CDR2 SYGVQD (reference sequence). The CDR3 extends over 15 amino acids. The CDR3 DNA reads TGCGCCAGCAGTGAGTCGACAGGGGGACTTACTGAAGCTTTCTTT. This translates into CASSESTGGLTEAFF.

The V gene is TRBV4-2, the J gene TRBJ2-1; 7 bases line up with TRBD1. Germline V gene sequence: CDR1 LGHNA, CDR2 YNFKEQ. With 1 base clipped from V and 1 base from J, the junction kept 13 bases outside the gene matches. The CDR3 consists of 19 residues. This CDR3 is CASSQGTLGTGDSYNEQFF. In DNA, the CDR3 is TGTGCCAGCAGCCAAGGCACTCTTGGTACAGGGGATTCCTACAATGAGCAGTTCTTC.

The chain links TRBV5-8 to TRBJ2-7; D unclear. The germline V gene has CDR1 SGHTS and CDR2 YDEGEE. The CDR3 has 14 amino acids. Deletions cut 4 bases from V and 3 bases from J, with 14 bases between. This chain's CDR3 is CASSPGPNHYEQYF. CDR3 coding DNA: TGTGCCAGCAGCCCCGGGCCAAACCACTACGAGCAGTACTTC.

The gene calls are TRBV5-8 and TRBJ1-5; D call uncertain. V gave up 4 bases and J gave up 5 bases, with 13 bases separating them. This CDR3 is built from 14 residues. CDR1 and CDR2 from the germline V gene are SGHTS and YDEGEE. The CDR3 DNA reads TGTGCCAGCAGCCCCTCGGCTCCACATCAGCCCCAGCATTTT. The encoded protein is CASSPSAPHQPQHF.

This clone showed up just a few times. CDR3 sequence reads: CASSYGGNEQFF. CDR3 DNA: TGTGCCAGCAGTTATGGGGGAAATGAGCAGTTCTTC. This chain joins TRBV7-8 and TRBJ2-1; D might be TRBD1 or TRBD2, each matching 5 bases. In germline, CDR1 is SGHVS, CDR2 FQNEAQ. This CDR3 has 12 residues. Trimming cost V 6 bases and J 7 bases, with 10 bases left between them. The variable domain in full, with the rest retrieved from reference TRBV7-8 and TRBJ2-1, is GAGVSQSPRYKVAKRGQDVALRCDPISGHVSLFWYQQALGQGPEFLTYFQNEAQLDKSGLPSDRFFAERPEGSVSTLKIQRTQQEDSAVYLCASSYGGNEQFFGPGTRLTVL.